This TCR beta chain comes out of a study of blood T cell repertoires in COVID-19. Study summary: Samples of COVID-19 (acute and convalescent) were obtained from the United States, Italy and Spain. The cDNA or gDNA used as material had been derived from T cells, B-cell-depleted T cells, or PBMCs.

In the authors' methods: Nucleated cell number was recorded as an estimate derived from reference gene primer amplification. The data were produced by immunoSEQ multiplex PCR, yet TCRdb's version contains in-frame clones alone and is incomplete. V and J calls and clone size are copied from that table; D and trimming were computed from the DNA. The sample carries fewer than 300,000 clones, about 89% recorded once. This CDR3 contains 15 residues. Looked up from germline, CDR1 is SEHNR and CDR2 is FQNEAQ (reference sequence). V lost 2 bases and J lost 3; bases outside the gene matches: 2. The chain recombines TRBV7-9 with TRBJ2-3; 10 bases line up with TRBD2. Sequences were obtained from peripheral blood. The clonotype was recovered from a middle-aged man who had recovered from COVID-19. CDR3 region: CASSLTAGGTDTQYF. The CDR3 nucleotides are TGTGCCAGCAGCTTAACAGCGGGAGGGACAGATACGCAGTATTTT.